This T cell receptor (beta chain) came from a study of CD8 T cells in ankylosing spondylitis. This clonotype was seen only once. What it recognizes is unknown. Study-level points and caveats: Disease-linked clones reportedly concentrated significantly in matched ankylosing spondylitis synovial fluid. Characteristic, it appeared, of ankylosing spondylitis blood was a TCR beta motif of 7 or 8 highly homologous variants. Some of these motif variants have turned up before, in reports on reactive arthritis synovial fluid and blood.

The CDR3 spans 13 residues. Trimming took 4 bases from V and 6 from J, leaving 12 bases between them. Per the germline V gene, CDR1 is LGHDT and CDR2 is YNNKEL (reference sequence). TCRdb re-called the 5' RACE reads through MiXCR, storing one row per CDR3 protein. Of fewer than 130,000 distinct CDR3 sequences in the sample, about 25% are singletons; the top ten hold 10% to 15%. The sample consisted of synovial fluid, either unsorted or a sorted T cell fraction (not recorded which). The chain recombines TRBV3-1 with TRBJ1-2; D gene unclear. The source is a male donor with ankylosing spondylitis. CDR3 DNA: TGTGCCAGCAGCCCCGCGGGTCTCGATGGCTACACCTTC. This encodes CASSPAGLDGYTF.